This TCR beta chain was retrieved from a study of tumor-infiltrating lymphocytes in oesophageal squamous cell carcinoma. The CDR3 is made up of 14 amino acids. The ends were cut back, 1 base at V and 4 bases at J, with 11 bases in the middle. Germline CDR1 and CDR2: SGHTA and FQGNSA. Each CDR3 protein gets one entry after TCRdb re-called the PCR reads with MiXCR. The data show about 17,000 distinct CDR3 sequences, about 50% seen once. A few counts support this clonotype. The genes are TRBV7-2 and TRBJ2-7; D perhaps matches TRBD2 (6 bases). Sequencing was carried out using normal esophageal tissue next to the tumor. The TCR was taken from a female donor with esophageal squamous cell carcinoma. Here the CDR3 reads CASSLVEGPYEQYF. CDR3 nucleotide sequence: TGTGCCAGCAGCTTAGTGGAGGGCCCATACGAGCAGTACTTC.